What follows are 16 T cell receptor beta chains derived from one specimen sequenced in a study of T cell responses to AZD1222 COVID-19 vaccine. Produced via immunoSEQ multiplex PCR; TCRdb's table is partial and in-frame only. The table records more than 100,000 clones, 75% to 90% of them present only once. Sequencing used peripheral blood, obtained on day 0 of AZD1222 vaccination. The receptor set was obtained from an adult in good health.

The chain has TRBV6-5 and TRBJ1-5; TRBD1 aligns across 8 bases. The CDR3 runs 14 residues. V shed 3 bases and J 6 bases; nucleotides not matched to a gene: 4. In germline, CDR1 is MNHEY, CDR2 SVGAGI. CDR3 region: CASSYDRGSQPQHF. CDR3 nucleotide sequence: TGTGCCAGCAGTTATGACAGGGGTTCTCAGCCCCAGCATTTT.

This clone has just a few counts. This rearrangement joins TRBV10-2 to TRBJ2-7; perhaps TRBD1 as D (5 bases). The CDR3 length is 13 residues. The V end lost 6 bases, the J end lost 7 bases, and 16 bases lay between the germline ends. CDR1 WSHSY and CDR2 SAAADI come from the germline V gene. CDR3 protein: CASRYDSGGEQYF. CDR3 bases: TGCGCCAGCAGATATGACAGTGGTGGTGAGCAGTACTTC.

V gene TRBV9 combines with J gene TRBJ1-2; 7 positions match TRBD1. This CDR3 comprises 14 residues. Germline CDR1 is SGDLS and CDR2 is YYNGEE. J lost 4 bases, V lost 4 bases, and 7 bases had no gene match. Here the CDR3 DNA reads TGTGCCAGCAGCCCGGGACAGCAACGCTATGGCTACACCTTC. This gives the protein CASSPGQQRYGYTF.

This clone was recorded a few times. The chain links TRBV18 to TRBJ1-1; 11 nucleotides agree with TRBD1. Germline CDR1 reads KGHSH; CDR2 reads LQKENI. The CDR3 has 17 residues. Trimming removed 0 bases from V and 1 base from J; junction bases left unmatched: 4. The CDR3 DNA reads TGTGCCAGCTCACCACCAGGGACAGGGGGTCGGAACACTGAAGCTTTCTTT. The encoded protein is CASSPPGTGGRNTEAFF.

V is TRBV29-1 and J is TRBJ1-2, with a possible D match to TRBD1 (5 bases). The germline CDR1 and CDR2 sequences are SQVTM and ANQGSEA. The length of the CDR3 is 14 residues. Trimming removed 7 bases at V and 1 base at J, with 16 bases between. The CDR3 DNA sequence: TGCAGCGCATCCCTTCGGGGGGATAACTATGGCTACACCTTC. It is translated as CSASLRGDNYGYTF. Full variable domain (rest looked up from reference TRBV29-1 and TRBJ1-2): SAVISQKPSRDICQRGTSLTIQCQVDSQVTMMFWYRQQPGQSLTLIATANQGSEATYESGFVIDKFPISRPNLTFSTLTVSNMSPEDSSIYLCSASLRGDNYGYTFGSGTRLTVV.

The V call is TRBV12-3 or TRBV12-4, the J call TRBJ2-5; D is perhaps TRBD1 (5 bases). Trimming stripped 4 bases from V and 4 bases from J, with 10 bases between. The CDR3 is made up of 13 amino acids. The CDR3 sequence: CASSWTRLETQYF. The CDR3 coding sequence is TGTGCCAGCAGTTGGACACGGCTAGAGACCCAGTACTTC.

The rearrangement joins TRBV4-3 to TRBJ1-4; TRBD1 matches 10 bases. CDR1 is LGHNA, CDR2 YSLEER, per germline. The CDR3 covers 19 residues. Trimming removed 1 base from V and 8 bases from J; junction bases left unmatched: 16. This CDR3 is CASSQATATGGSGGEKLFF. The CDR3 DNA sequence: TGCGCCAGCAGCCAAGCTACAGCGACAGGGGGCTCGGGAGGGGAAAAACTGTTTTTT.

This rearrangement joins TRBV4-3 to TRBJ1-2; TRBD1 is a possible D gene (6 bases). Trimming removed 4 bases at V and 4 bases at J, with 13 bases between. CDR3 length: 14 residues. The germline V gene encodes CDR1 LGHNA and CDR2 YSLEER. The CDR3 sequence is CASSPNRVPYGYTF. CDR3 coding DNA: TGCGCCAGCAGCCCAAACAGGGTTCCCTATGGCTACACCTTC.

This chain uses TRBV7-8 with TRBJ2-7; TRBD2 agrees at 9 bases. The germline V gene has CDR1 SGHVS and CDR2 FQNEAQ. The CDR3 contains 17 residues. Trimming took 4 bases from V and 1 from J; bases not matched to a gene: 11. CDR3 residues: CASSSAAGGAPSYEQYF. CDR3 in DNA: TGTGCCAGCAGCTCCGCGGCGGGGGGGGCCCCTTCCTACGAGCAGTACTTC.

The V call is TRBV11-2, the J call TRBJ2-7, with 12 bases matching TRBD2. The CDR3 has 16 residues. The germline V gene encodes CDR1 SGHAT and CDR2 FQNNGV. V lost 0 bases, J lost 3 bases, and 3 bases stayed unmatched. The CDR3 region is CASSLDRLAGVYEQYF. As DNA, the CDR3 is TGTGCCAGCAGCTTAGATCGACTAGCGGGGGTCTACGAGCAGTACTTC.

The chain couples TRBV3-1 (or the pseudogene TRBV3-2) to TRBJ1-5; D call uncertain. The CDR3 covers 14 residues. Germline V lookup: CDR1 LGHDT, CDR2 YNNKEL (reference sequence). Trimming stripped 0 bases from V and 4 bases from J, with 7 bases between. Here the CDR3 reads CASSQDQRNQPQHF. For the CDR3, the DNA is TGTGCCAGCAGCCAAGATCAGAGGAATCAGCCCCAGCATTTT.

As concerns this clone: Distinct nucleotide sequences in the sample also encode this CDR3. The rearrangement links TRBV3-1 (or the pseudogene TRBV3-2) to TRBJ1-1; D might be TRBD1 (5 bases). Germline-derived CDR1 and CDR2 are LGHDT and YNNKEL (reference sequence). This CDR3 is built from 14 residues. V lost 1 base, J lost 1 base, and 7 bases lay in between. The CDR3 spells CASSQGGGNTEAFF. The CDR3 region has the DNA TGTGCCAGCAGCCAAGGTGGGGGGAACACTGAAGCTTTCTTT.

J is TRBJ1-5 and V is TRBV21-1; the DNA was not used to check the table's D call, TRBD1. TRBV21-1 is marked as a pseudogene. The CDR3 covers 15 residues. In DNA form, the CDR3 reads TGTGCCAGCAGCCCCGGGACAGGTGATTATCAGCCCCAGCATTTT. Protein: CASSPGTGDYQPQHF.

The rearrangement links TRBV18 to TRBJ1-4, with D maybe TRBD1 (5 bases). This CDR3 is 14 amino acids long. Germline values: CDR1 KGHSH, CDR2 LQKENI. V lost 5 bases and J lost 8, with 15 bases in between. CDR3 sequence reads: CASSRSPGGEKLFF. CDR3 sequence (DNA): TGTGCCAGCTCAAGGTCACCCGGGGGGGAAAAACTGTTTTTT.

The chain is built from TRBV25-1 and TRBJ2-7, with a weak D call TRBD1 (5 bases). Germline lookup yields CDR1 MGHDK and CDR2 SYGVNS. The CDR3 covers 14 residues. Trimming removed 5 bases at V and 1 base at J, with 12 bases between. CDR3 amino acids: CASSFKGISYEQYF. In DNA, the CDR3 is TGTGCCAGCAGTTTCAAGGGGATTTCCTACGAGCAGTACTTC.

The chain has TRBV12-3 or TRBV12-4 and TRBJ1-5, with D perhaps matching TRBD1 (6 bases). CDR3 length equals 11 residues. Between the trimmed V and J ends, which lost 5 bases and 7 bases, there was a span of 6 bases. The DNA of the CDR3 is TGTGCCAGCAGTAGGGGGCAGCCCCAGCATTTT. This translates into CASSRGQPQHF.